The 3 T cell receptor beta chains listed next were all sequenced from one sample in a study of T cell responses to AZD1222 COVID-19 vaccine. Produced via immunoSEQ multiplex PCR; TCRdb's table is partial and in-frame only. The profile shows under 150,000 clones, 75% to 90% of them singletons. This material consisted of peripheral blood, taken 28 days after the second AZD1222 dose. These receptors originate from an adult who received the AZD1222 COVID-19 vaccine.

The J gene is TRBJ1-1, the V gene TRBV2; the match to TRBD1 covers 7 bases. The CDR3 is 15 residues long. Germline trimming cut 0 bases from V and 1 base from J; bases unmatched to any gene: 2. The germline V gene encodes CDR1 SNHLY and CDR2 FYNNEI. The CDR3 reads CASSEARQGNTEAFF. The CDR3 nucleotides read TGTGCCAGCAGTGAAGCGAGACAGGGGAACACTGAAGCTTTCTTT.

The chain has TRBV10-2 and TRBJ1-2, with D unresolved. The CDR3 has 13 residues. V was trimmed by 3 bases and J by 4 bases, leaving 9 bases between them. CDR1 WSHSY and CDR2 SAAADI come from the germline V gene. The CDR3 sequence is CASSENAVYGYTF. In nucleotides, the CDR3 is TGCGCCAGCAGTGAAAATGCGGTCTATGGCTACACCTTC.

The rearrangement links TRBV4-2 to TRBJ1-6; TRBD1 agrees at 7 bases. The junction had 9 bases not matched to a gene; V was cut back by 1 base and J by 9 bases. Germline V lookup: CDR1 LGHNA, CDR2 YNFKEQ. The CDR3 length is 16 residues. In DNA form, the CDR3 reads TGTGCCAGCAGCCAAGGCACTGGGCAGGGGGGTTCACCCCTCCACTTT. This translates into CASSQGTGQGGSPLHF.